The 24 T cell receptor beta chains reported below all come from one sample, sequenced in a study of blood T cells in healthy people across ages. A sample-barcoded 5' primer and a J-beta primer mix were used in a second PCR of about 7 to 12 cycles. A single record per CDR3 protein comes from TCRdb applying MiXCR to the 5' RACE reads. The sample contains about 930,000 distinct CDR3 sequences, under 35% of which appear only once. The data were also submitted as part of a second study, on T cells of mothers and their children.

The sequenced material came from blood. These receptors all come from a woman in her thirties or forties in good health.

The chain is built from TRBV20-1 and TRBJ1-3; a possible D gene is TRBD1 (5 bases). V lost 5 bases to trimming and J lost 2 bases, with 10 bases between them. The germline CDR1 and CDR2 sequences are DFQATT and SNEGSKA (reference sequence). This CDR3 is 13 amino acids long. The CDR3 DNA sequence: TGCAGTGCTCGACAGCGGACTGGAAACACCATATATTTT. It specifies CSARQRTGNTIYF.

This clonotype was counted a few times. The CDR3 coding sequence is TGTGCCAGCAGTTTGGGGACTAGGGGAAGGGAGACCCAGTACTTC. Protein: CASSLGTRGRETQYF. The genes are TRBV12-3 or TRBV12-4 and TRBJ2-5; 8 positions agree with TRBD2. The V and J ends lost 3 bases and 5 bases, in that order; junction bases with no gene match: 8. CDR3 length equals 15 residues.

A remark on this clonotype: Just one base apart from a much larger clone, this may be a read error. The chain couples TRBV12-3 or TRBV12-4 to TRBJ2-3; 7 nucleotides match TRBD1. Trimming at V came to 3 bases and at J to 7 bases, leaving 10 bases not matched to a gene. The CDR3 is 15 amino acids. CDR3 in DNA: TGTGCCAGCAGTTTTGGGACAGTGGTAGTAAATACGCAGTATTTT. Translating it yields CASSFGTVVVNTQYF.

In its sample, this clonotype was seen a few times. One junction end does not reproduce the germline sequence, and a read error may be involved. The chain recombines TRBV6-1 with TRBJ2-1; D possibly corresponds to TRBD2 (6 bases). Germline values: CDR1 MNHNS, CDR2 SASEGT. This CDR3 has 15 amino acids. The CDR3 nucleotides are TGTGCCAGCAAACTCGGGGGTACCTCCTACGATGAGCAGTTCTTC. Its protein is CASKLGGTSYDEQFF.

V gene TRBV11-1 combines with J gene TRBJ2-5; TRBD1 is a possible D gene (6 bases). The DNA end lines up better with TRBJ2-7; the J call may be wrong. Germline-derived CDR1 and CDR2 are SGHAT and FQDESV (reference sequence). This CDR3 comprises 16 residues. CDR3 loop: CASSPTPRTDPYEQYF. CDR3 in DNA: TGTGCCAGCAGCCCCACCCCTAGGACAGACCCCTACGAGCAGTACTTC.

This clonotype turned up a few times. The chain links TRBV28 to TRBJ1-2; D possibly corresponds to TRBD1 (5 bases). V was pared by 7 bases and J by 2 bases, with 14 bases between. Germline V gives CDR1 MDHEN, CDR2 SYDVKM. The CDR3 sequence is 14 residues long. The chain's CDR3 is CASTWGTENYGYTF. In nucleotides, the CDR3 is TGTGCCAGCACCTGGGGGACTGAGAACTATGGCTACACCTTC.

This chain connects TRBV20-1 to TRBJ2-1; 12 positions agree with TRBD2. The J segment lost 4 bases and the V segment lost 3 bases, leaving 4 bases of the junction unmatched. Germline V lookup: CDR1 DFQATT, CDR2 SNEGSKA (reference sequence). CDR3 length: 15 amino acids. CDR3 protein: CSASSSGGAYNEQFF. The DNA of the CDR3 is TGCAGTGCTAGTTCTAGCGGGGGGGCGTACAATGAGCAGTTCTTC.

The chain joins TRBV7-2 to TRBJ2-7; 9 nucleotides match TRBD2. The junction had 21 bases not matched to a gene; V was cut back by 5 bases and J by 4 bases. CDR3 length: 19 residues. Germline lookup yields CDR1 SGHTA and CDR2 FQGNSA. The CDR3 bases are TGTGCCAGCAGCCCGAGAGATAGCGGGAGCTTCGGTGGGGGGTACGAGCAGTACTTC. Its translation is CASSPRDSGSFGGGYEQYF.

This clonotype was counted ten times or more. The chain has TRBV5-1 and TRBJ2-7, with no clear D. This CDR3 has 17 residues. V dropped 4 bases and J dropped 0 bases, with 20 bases sitting between them. Germline loops: CDR1 SGHRS, CDR2 YFSETQ. The CDR3 loop reads CASSPQVGSLSSYEQYF. As DNA, the CDR3 is TGCGCCAGCAGCCCTCAGGTCGGCTCTCTAAGCTCCTACGAGCAGTACTTC.

CDR3: CASSFRTGVDSPLHF. For the CDR3, the DNA is TGCGCCAGCAGCTTCAGGACAGGGGTTGATTCACCCCTCCACTTT. The genes are TRBV5-1 and TRBJ1-6, with 9 bases fitting TRBD1. This CDR3 has 15 residues. Germline assignment: CDR1 SGHRS and CDR2 YFSETQ. J was trimmed by 8 bases and V by 2 bases; bases with no gene match: 5. Combining the CDR3 with reference TRBV5-1 and TRBJ1-6 gives the whole variable domain KAGVTQTPRYLIKTRGQQVTLSCSPISGHRSVSWYQQTPGQGLQFLFEYFSETQRNKGNFPGRFSGRQFSNSRSEMNVSTLELGDSALYLCASSFRTGVDSPLHFGNGTRLTVT.

This chain joins TRBV7-2 and TRBJ1-1; 8 bases are a match to TRBD1. The length of the CDR3 is 15 residues. Trimming removed 6 bases from V and 7 bases from J; junction bases left unmatched: 13. Germline CDR1 reads SGHTA; CDR2 reads FQGNSA. CDR3 sequence reads: CASSLSSQGVVEAFF. The DNA for the CDR3 is TGTGCCAGCAGTTTATCTTCACAGGGGGTGGTTGAAGCTTTCTTT.

The sample holds many counts of this clonotype. The V call is TRBV28, the J call TRBJ1-5; 9 bases are shared with TRBD1. The CDR3 totals 15 residues. The germline CDR1 and CDR2 sequences are MDHEN and SYDVKM. V shed 6 bases and J 1 base; nucleotides not matched to a gene: 4. CDR3 nucleotide sequence: TGTGCCAGCAGCAAACAGGGGGCGAGCAATCAGCCCCAGCATTTT. Translating it yields CASSKQGASNQPQHF.

The rearrangement joins TRBV5-1 to TRBJ1-2, with D maybe TRBD1 (5 bases). CDR1 is SGHRS, CDR2 YFSETQ, per germline. There are 12 residues in the CDR3. The V gene lost 9 bases and the J gene lost 0 bases, with 9 bases spanning the gap. In nucleotides, the CDR3 is TGCGCCAACAGGAAATCTAACTATGGCTACACCTTC. This sequence encodes CANRKSNYGYTF. The full variable domain, in which reference TRBV5-1 and TRBJ1-2 provide the parts outside the CDR3, is KAGVTQTPRYLIKTRGQQVTLSCSPISGHRSVSWYQQTPGQGLQFLFEYFSETQRNKGNFPGRFSGRQFSNSRSEMNVSTLELGDSALYLCANRKSNYGYTFGSGTRLTVV.

This clonotype has only one observation. The chain couples TRBV11-2 to TRBJ2-1; D possibly corresponds to TRBD2 (6 bases). CDR1 is SGHAT, CDR2 FQNNGV, per germline. Trimming cost V 7 bases and J 5 bases, with 18 bases left between them. This CDR3 has 15 amino acids. The DNA of the CDR3 is TGTGCCAGCAACTTCCTCGCGGGACTCAACAATGAGCAGTTCTTC. Translation gives CASNFLAGLNNEQFF.

This clonotype was counted only a few times. The chain links TRBV13 to TRBJ2-6; possible D gene TRBD1, 6 bases. This CDR3 region has 19 residues. V was clipped by 5 bases and J by 0 bases, with 20 bases between them. Per the germline V gene, CDR1 is PRHDT and CDR2 is FYEKMQ (reference sequence). The CDR3 spells CASSPTGWQSSSGANVLTF. The CDR3 DNA reads TGTGCCAGCAGCCCCACAGGGTGGCAGTCATCCTCTGGGGCCAACGTCCTGACTTTC.

This clonotype was detected many times. The chain uses TRBV9 and TRBJ2-5, with 9 bases lining up with TRBD1. V lost 1 base to trimming and J lost 5 bases; unmatched junction nucleotides: 12. The germline gives CDR1 SGDLS, CDR2 YYNGEE. The CDR3 contains 17 residues. CDR3 residues: CASSVRGLQGASETQYF. CDR3 DNA sequence: TGTGCCAGCAGCGTAAGAGGGCTACAGGGGGCCAGTGAGACCCAGTACTTC.

As for this clonotype: The junction and the germline gene differ at one end; a read error may be behind it. The chain links TRBV5-1 to TRBJ1-2; a possible D gene is TRBD1 (6 bases). This CDR3 comprises 14 residues. Germline V gives CDR1 SGHRS, CDR2 YFSETQ. The CDR3 DNA sequence: TGCGCCAGCAGCTTAACTGGGGGCAGCTATGGCCACACCTTC. It translates to CASSLTGGSYGHTF.

This chain links TRBV18 with TRBJ1-1; TRBD1 is a possible D gene (5 bases). The CDR3 runs to 14 residues. Germline CDR1 KGHSH, CDR2 LQKENI. V was shortened by 3 bases and J by 0 bases, with 8 bases between the two germline ends. In DNA, the CDR3 is TGTGCCAGCTCACCCCGACAGATGAACACTGAAGCTTTCTTT. Encoded protein: CASSPRQMNTEAFF.

The chain is built from TRBV29-1 and TRBJ2-1, with TRBD1 matching 7 bases. The J call may be incorrect, as the DNA end agrees better with TRBJ2-7. The CDR3 runs 15 residues. In germline, CDR1 is SQVTM, CDR2 ANQGSEA. The CDR3 region has the DNA TGCAGCGTTGAAATTTGGGACAGTGACTACAATGAGCAGTACTTC. It is translated as CSVEIWDSDYNEQYF.

This clonotype was detected many times. This chain connects TRBV5-1 to TRBJ1-6; 10 bases line up with TRBD1. Looked up from germline, CDR1 is SGHRS and CDR2 is YFSETQ. The V and J ends lost 3 bases and 7 bases, in that order; junction bases with no gene match: 1. The CDR3 runs 14 residues. The CDR3 loop reads CASSWGQGNSPLHF. The CDR3 DNA sequence: TGCGCCAGCAGCTGGGGACAGGGGAATTCACCCCTCCACTTT. The variable domain in full, with the rest retrieved from reference TRBV5-1 and TRBJ1-6, is KAGVTQTPRYLIKTRGQQVTLSCSPISGHRSVSWYQQTPGQGLQFLFEYFSETQRNKGNFPGRFSGRQFSNSRSEMNVSTLELGDSALYLCASSWGQGNSPLHFGNGTRLTVT.

The chain links TRBV2 to TRBJ2-7; possibly TRBD2 for D (6 bases). This CDR3 is 14 amino acids long. CDR1 is SNHLY, CDR2 FYNNEI, per germline. The ends were cut back, 7 bases at V and 4 bases at J, with 17 bases in the middle. The CDR3: CASTPYGGLYEQYF. DNA of the CDR3: TGTGCCAGCACCCCTTACGGGGGACTGTACGAGCAGTACTTC.

The chain recombines TRBV29-1 with TRBJ1-2; D possibly corresponds to TRBD1 (5 bases). Trimming pared 7 bases from V and 4 bases from J, leaving 10 bases between. The germline V gene has CDR1 SQVTM and CDR2 ANQGSEA. The CDR3 loop spans 11 amino acids. In nucleotides, the CDR3 is TGCAGCGACGACAGAAGCTATGGCTACACCTTC. Translated, it gives CSDDRSYGYTF.

V is TRBV4-1 and J is TRBJ2-3; 9 nucleotides match TRBD2. Looked up from germline, CDR1 is MGHRA and CDR2 is YSYEKL. V lost 1 base and J lost 2; bases outside the gene matches: 4. This CDR3 contains 16 residues. The CDR3 DNA follows: TGCGCCAGCAGCCAAGCTGCGGGGGGGTTCACAGATACGCAGTATTTT. Its protein product is CASSQAAGGFTDTQYF.

This clonotype was seen a few times. V usage is TRBV6-5 and J usage is TRBJ2-6; no clear D gene. The V end was cut by 7 bases, the J end by 0 bases, with 13 bases between. The CDR3 has 16 residues. The germline gives CDR1 MNHEY, CDR2 SVGAGI. The CDR3 loop reads CASTGPSISGANVLTF. CDR3 DNA: TGTGCCAGCACTGGGCCCTCAATCTCTGGGGCCAACGTCCTGACTTTC.